The subject of this entry is one TCR beta chain. The length of the CDR3 is 17 residues. The V gene lost 1 base and the J gene lost 6 bases, with 19 bases spanning the gap. Germline V gene lookup returns CDR1 LGHNA and CDR2 YSLEER. This specimen belongs to a study of shared T cell receptors in the human thymus. Produced via immunoSEQ multiplex PCR; TCRdb's table is partial and in-frame only. The sample includes 650,000 to 950,000 clones, 70% to 90% seen only once; the top ten take 0.0095% to 0.013%. These data were also reused for a study on human thymus T cells. From that paper: Thymus tissue for the work was resected from patients undergoing corrective heart surgery. Seemingly biased V and J gene usage marked thymic and blood repertoires. Unrelated individuals reportedly shared highly overlapping thymic TCR repertoires.

The specimen was thymocytes. The chain uses TRBV4-3 and TRBJ2-1; tentative D call: TRBD1 (5 bases). The receptor was derived from a girl under three years old with a congenital heart defect. CDR3 nucleotide sequence: TGCGCCAGCAGCCAAGTTAGTGCGGACAAGAGACCCAATGAGCAGTTCTTC. It specifies CASSQVSADKRPNEQFF.